Listed below are T cell receptor beta chains from one sample, sequenced in a study of T-cell reconstitution after alpha-beta-depleted transplantation in children. In TCRdb, the PCR reads were re-called with MiXCR into one record per CDR3 protein. The top ten clones hold roughly a tenth of a sample with 90,000 to 150,000 distinct CDR3 sequences, under 30% of them seen once. The sequences come from PBMCs, mostly from graft donor cells, collected 180 days after TCRalphabeta/CD19-depleted stem cell transplant. These TCRs come from a male patient aged 2 to 9 who had a stem cell transplant for chronic granulomatous disease, so the T cells may come from the graft donor. The CDR3 runs from the conserved cysteine through the conserved F or W. A D gene is named only where the DNA matches it firmly. Clone size is given for some rows only: seen once, a few or many times, or a class if the clone is expanded.

d_gene,j_gene,v_gene,abundance,CDR3aa,CDR3nt
-,TRBJ2-3,TRBV20-1,many,CSASSVGAYTDTQYF,TGCAGTGCGAGTAGCGTGGGGGCCTACACAGATACGCAGTATTTT
TRBD2,TRBJ2-5,TRBV9,-,CASSVSGSGSAETQYF,TGTGCCAGCAGCGTATCGGGTAGCGGGAGTGCGGAGACCCAGTACTTC
-,TRBJ1-1,TRBV5-1,many,CASRMFQTGTEAFF,TGCGCCAGCAGGATGTTCCAAACGGGGACTGAAGCTTTCTTT
TRBD2,TRBJ2-5,TRBV9,-,CASSVAVARGQETQYF,TGTGCCAGCAGCGTAGCTGTAGCGCGGGGGCAAGAGACCCAGTACTTC
-,TRBJ2-3,TRBV20-1,many,CSAKVGSPDTQYF,TGCAGTGCGAAGGTCGGGAGCCCAGATACGCAGTATTTT
-,TRBJ2-3,TRBV24-1,-,CATSDPATRDSTDTQYF,TGTGCCACCAGTGATCCAGCTACTAGAGATAGCACAGATACGCAGTATTTT
TRBD2,TRBJ2-3,TRBV12-3/TRBV12-4,many,CASSPRDYTDTQYF,TGTGCCAGCAGTCCAAGGGACTACACAGATACGCAGTATTTT
-,TRBJ1-2,TRBV5-6,-,CASRPYLGGDYGYTF,TGTGCCAGCAGGCCTTATCTTGGGGGAGACTATGGCTACACCTTC
-,TRBJ2-1,TRBV5-1,few,CASSQGGLLYGDEQFF,TGCGCCAGCAGCCAGGGAGGCCTTCTCTACGGCGATGAGCAGTTCTTC
TRBD2,TRBJ2-7,TRBV29-1,many,CSVLLAGGWEQYF,TGCAGCGTTCTATTAGCGGGAGGGTGGGAGCAGTACTTC
TRBD2,TRBJ2-3,TRBV9,many,CASSAQRGGFTDTQYF,TGTGCCAGCAGCGCTCAGCGCGGGGGATTCACAGATACGCAGTATTTT
-,TRBJ2-7,TRBV20-1,-,CSARRPTRVFEQYF,TGCAGTGCTAGACGCCCGACTAGAGTTTTCGAGCAGTACTTC
-,TRBJ2-7,TRBV6-1,many,CASSTLRGGYEQYF,TGTGCCAGCAGTACGCTCAGGGGCGGGTACGAGCAGTACTTC
-,TRBJ1-2,TRBV12-3/TRBV12-4,-,CASSLGGQDYGYTF,TGTGCCAGCAGTTTAGGGGGGCAGGACTATGGCTACACCTTC
-,TRBJ2-7,TRBV20-1,many,CSALGLHYEQYF,TGCAGTGCCCTGGGACTCCACTACGAGCAGTACTTC
TRBD1,TRBJ2-7,TRBV5-6,many,CASSSTGDVYEQYF,TGTGCCAGCAGCTCGACAGGGGATGTCTACGAGCAGTACTTC
-,TRBJ2-2,TRBV12-3/TRBV12-4,few,CASSLLRAGELFF,TGTGCCAGCAGTTTACTACGAGCCGGGGAGCTGTTTTTT
TRBD2,TRBJ2-1,TRBV12-3/TRBV12-4,many,CASSFRGRGDEQFF,TGTGCCAGCAGTTTCCGCGGGAGAGGCGATGAGCAGTTCTTC
-,TRBJ1-3,TRBV4-3,-,CASSRRDNRNTIYF,TGCGCCAGCAGCCGCCGGGACAATCGAAACACCATATATTTT
-,TRBJ2-7,TRBV18,many,CASSPFREPYEQYF,TGTGCCAGCTCACCGTTTAGGGAGCCCTACGAGCAGTACTTC
-,TRBJ2-5,TRBV12-3/TRBV12-4,few,CASSLHSAGTTQETQYF,TGTGCCAGCAGTTTACACTCCGCGGGAACCACACAAGAGACCCAGTACTTC
-,TRBJ1-1,TRBV10-3,many,CAISPTGDVEAFF,TGTGCCATCAGCCCCACTGGGGACGTAGAAGCTTTCTTT
TRBD1,TRBJ2-7,TRBV6-1,-,CASRPGTGSSYEQYF,TGTGCCAGCAGACCAGGGACAGGGAGCTCCTACGAGCAGTACTTC
-,TRBJ2-7,TRBV15,-,CATSRGGATYEQYF,TGTGCCACCAGCAGAGGGGGGGCAACCTACGAGCAGTACTTC
-,TRBJ1-5,TRBV28,-,CASSLDHNQPQHF,TGTGCCAGCAGTTTAGACCACAATCAGCCCCAGCATTTT
TRBD1,TRBJ1-4,TRBV12-3/TRBV12-4,-,CASSNGQGFEKLFF,TGTGCCAGCAGCAACGGACAGGGTTTTGAAAAACTGTTTTTT
TRBD2,TRBJ2-3,TRBV11-3,many,CASSSGLGGTDTQYF,TGTGCCAGCAGCTCGGGACTAGGGGGCACAGATACGCAGTATTTT
-,TRBJ2-3,TRBV20-1,-,CSASGQTYSTDTQYF,TGCAGTGCTAGCGGGCAGACGTATAGCACAGATACGCAGTATTTT
TRBD1,TRBJ2-7,TRBV4-2,few,CASSQETGGPYEQYF,TGTGCCAGCAGCCAAGAAACAGGGGGCCCCTACGAGCAGTACTTC
-,TRBJ2-2,TRBV6-5,many,CASSIRAENTGELFF,TGTGCCAGCAGTATCCGAGCAGAGAACACCGGGGAGCTGTTTTTT
-,TRBJ2-7,TRBV12-3/TRBV12-4,few,CASSLMGSYEQYF,TGTGCCAGCAGTTTAATGGGGAGCTACGAGCAGTACTTC
-,TRBJ2-1,TRBV12-3/TRBV12-4,few,CASSFARGSEQFF,TGTGCCAGCAGTTTCGCCAGAGGTAGCGAGCAGTTCTTC
TRBD2,TRBJ2-2,TRBV29-1,few,CSVGLAGKNTGELFF,TGCAGCGTCGGACTAGCGGGAAAGAACACCGGGGAGCTGTTTTTT
-,TRBJ2-7,TRBV5-1,-,CASSYRDTTYEQYF,TGCGCCAGCAGCTACCGGGACACGACCTACGAGCAGTACTTC
-,TRBJ1-1,TRBV15,-,CATSSALRPHTKGEAFF,TGTGCCACCAGCAGCGCCCTAAGACCTCACACGAAGGGTGAAGCTTTCTTT
TRBD2,TRBJ2-2,TRBV11-2,-,CASSLVFSASGSLVTGELFF,TGTGCCAGCAGCTTAGTATTTTCGGCTAGCGGGAGTTTAGTGACCGGGGAGCTGTTTTTT
-,TRBJ2-5,TRBV7-8,few,CASSLVSELRETQYF,TGTGCCAGCAGCTTAGTGTCCGAACTACGAGAGACCCAGTACTTC
-,TRBJ2-5,TRBV5-1,-,CASRFNTEETQYF,TGCGCCAGCAGATTCAACACGGAAGAGACCCAGTACTTC
-,TRBJ2-2,TRBV4-3,many,CASRGDLEDTGELFF,TGCGCCAGCAGGGGGGACCTCGAGGACACCGGGGAGCTGTTTTTT
TRBD2,TRBJ2-1,TRBV12-3/TRBV12-4,many,CASSRGWGLDYNEQFF,TGTGCCAGCAGTCGGGGGTGGGGACTAGACTACAATGAGCAGTTCTTC
-,TRBJ2-1,TRBV29-1,many,CSVTRVAGEQFF,TGCAGCGTTACGAGGGTCGCGGGTGAGCAGTTCTTC
-,TRBJ1-4,TRBV29-1,few,CSVTKGGVEKLFF,TGCAGCGTTACGAAAGGAGGCGTTGAAAAACTGTTTTTT
-,TRBJ2-6,TRBV9,many,CASSPPSGVAGANVLTF,TGTGCCAGCAGCCCCCCGTCGGGGGTTGCGGGGGCCAACGTCCTGACTTTC
-,TRBJ2-7,TRBV12-3/TRBV12-4,few,CASSRFYEQYF,TGTGCCAGCAGCCGGTTCTACGAGCAGTACTTC
TRBD1,TRBJ2-7,TRBV28,many,CASSQLPGTGSYEQYF,TGTGCCAGCAGCCAACTTCCGGGGACAGGCTCCTACGAGCAGTACTTC
TRBD2,TRBJ2-3,TRBV10-3,many,CAISETGGISDTQYF,TGTGCCATCAGTGAGACGGGAGGGATCTCAGATACGCAGTATTTT
-,TRBJ1-6,TRBV12-3/TRBV12-4,-,CASSPTGVYNSPLHF,TGTGCCAGCAGCCCGACAGGAGTTTATAATTCACCCCTCCACTTT
TRBD1,TRBJ1-1,TRBV12-3/TRBV12-4,-,CASSMGQKNTEAFF,TGTGCCAGCAGCATGGGACAGAAGAACACTGAAGCTTTCTTT
TRBD2,TRBJ2-2,TRBV6-1,-,CASSGLADLTGELFF,TGTGCCAGCAGTGGACTAGCGGACCTAACCGGGGAGCTGTTTTTT
-,TRBJ1-5,TRBV20-1,many,CSAPRVGSNQPQHF,TGCAGTGCCCCCAGGGTGGGGAGCAATCAGCCCCAGCATTTT
TRBD2,TRBJ2-2,TRBV2,many,CASNPNPSGGLTGELFF,TGTGCCAGCAACCCAAATCCTAGCGGGGGGTTAACCGGGGAGCTGTTTTTT
TRBD1,TRBJ1-5,TRBV12-3/TRBV12-4,many,CASRLGQGNQPQHF,TGTGCCAGCAGGCTGGGACAGGGAAATCAGCCCCAGCATTTT
-,TRBJ2-1,TRBV29-1,few,CSIPGWFSSYNEQFF,TGCAGCATACCTGGGTGGTTTAGCTCCTACAATGAGCAGTTCTTC
-,TRBJ2-5,TRBV29-1,many,CSGGGSDREWETQYF,TGCAGTGGTGGGGGATCGGACCGGGAATGGGAGACCCAGTACTTC
TRBD2,TRBJ2-1,TRBV29-1,many,CSVERRLAGDNEQFF,TGCAGCGTTGAACGTCGACTAGCGGGAGATAATGAGCAGTTCTTC
-,TRBJ1-2,TRBV20-1,many,CSAPMVGIGYGYTF,TGCAGTGCCCCTATGGTGGGCATAGGGTATGGCTACACCTTC
TRBD1,TRBJ1-1,TRBV29-1,many,CSAPPGRGQGGARAFF,TGCAGCGCTCCACCGGGACGGGGACAGGGTGGGGCGAGGGCTTTCTTT
-,TRBJ1-4,TRBV20-1,many,CSARDDKGEGEKLFF,TGCAGTGCTAGAGATGACAAGGGAGAAGGTGAAAAACTGTTTTTT
-,TRBJ2-1,TRBV7-2,-,CATSRDASYNEQFF,TGTGCCACCTCCCGGGACGCCTCCTACAATGAGCAGTTCTTC
-,TRBJ1-5,TRBV20-1,many,CSARDGRSNQPQHF,TGCAGTGCTAGAGATGGCAGATCCAATCAGCCCCAGCATTTT